The TCR beta chain under discussion was sequenced for a study of shared clonotypes between healthy human individuals. Study outcomes and limitations: Naive subsets, compared against memory subsets, generally had larger estimated richness values. Clonotypes that were shared across a handful of donors made up around 5% of naive CD4 clonotypes.

Trimming took off 4 bases at V and 3 bases at J, with 19 bases between the two ends. CDR1 and CDR2 from the germline V gene are MGHRA and YSYEKL. This CDR3 is 16 amino acids long. Per the original methods: Filtering differed since immunoSEQ provided only junctions, with no quality scores. Produced via immunoSEQ multiplex PCR; TCRdb's table is partial and in-frame only. V and J calls and clone size are copied from that table; D and trimming were computed from the DNA. The sample has about 2 million clones, about 95% seen once; the top ten hold more than 0.9%. A word on this clone: Its antigen is undetermined.

Naive CD8 populations comprised CD45RO-negative cells positively selected for CCR7, excluding terminally differentiated effector memory CD45RA+ cells. This sequence joins TRBV4-1 and TRBJ2-7; TRBD1 or TRBD2 may be the D gene (5 bases each). The sequence came from a man younger than 30 in good health. Sequenced input: naive CD8+ T cells sorted from blood. The CDR3 protein is CASSRLSEGSGYEQYF. The CDR3 nucleotides read TGCGCCAGCAGCCGACTATCTGAGGGGAGCGGCTACGAGCAGTACTTC.